This T cell receptor beta chain comes out of a study of T cell responses to AZD1222 COVID-19 vaccine. Turning to the study itself: Samples with a second dose at about 4 or about 12 weeks were pooled together. Study findings and constraints: The span of vaccine-associated CD4 TCRs extended across spike, with dominance at 160-218 and 743-854. It was only a handful of AZD1222 recipients who were seropositive at baseline. The study sampled repertoires only after the peak T cell response.

As for this clone: The antigen remains undetermined.

TCRdb keeps only in-frame clones here, not all; method: immunoSEQ multiplex PCR. The data show roughly 160,000 clones, with roughly 92% seen just once and over 1.5% held by the top ten. Sequences were derived from peripheral blood, sampled on day 0 of AZD1222 vaccination. This receptor was identified in an adult in good health.

DNA for the CDR3: TGTGCCAGCAGACAAGCCTACGAGCAGTACTTC. Translated, it gives CASRQAYEQYF. V is TRBV2 and J is TRBJ2-7; D remains ambiguous. Looked up from germline, CDR1 is SNHLY and CDR2 is FYNNEI. The ends were cut back, 6 bases at V and 2 bases at J, with 5 bases in the middle. The CDR3 runs to 11 residues.